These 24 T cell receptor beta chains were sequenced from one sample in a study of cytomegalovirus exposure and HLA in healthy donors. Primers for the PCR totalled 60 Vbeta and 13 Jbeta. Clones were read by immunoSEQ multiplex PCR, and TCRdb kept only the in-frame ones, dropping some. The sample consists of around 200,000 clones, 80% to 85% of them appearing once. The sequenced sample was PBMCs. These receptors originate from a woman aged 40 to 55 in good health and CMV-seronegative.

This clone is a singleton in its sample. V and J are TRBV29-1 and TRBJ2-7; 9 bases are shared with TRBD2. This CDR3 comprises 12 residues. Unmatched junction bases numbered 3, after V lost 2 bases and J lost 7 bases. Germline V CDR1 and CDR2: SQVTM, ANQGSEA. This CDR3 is CSVEILAGEQYF. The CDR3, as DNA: TGCAGCGTTGAAATCCTAGCGGGGGAGCAGTACTTC.

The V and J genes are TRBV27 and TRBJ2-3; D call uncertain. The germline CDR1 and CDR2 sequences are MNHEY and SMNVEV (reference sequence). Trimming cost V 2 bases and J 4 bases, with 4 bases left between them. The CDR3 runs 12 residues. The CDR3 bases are TGTGCCAGCAGTTTACCTCCAGATACGCAGTATTTT. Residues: CASSLPPDTQYF.

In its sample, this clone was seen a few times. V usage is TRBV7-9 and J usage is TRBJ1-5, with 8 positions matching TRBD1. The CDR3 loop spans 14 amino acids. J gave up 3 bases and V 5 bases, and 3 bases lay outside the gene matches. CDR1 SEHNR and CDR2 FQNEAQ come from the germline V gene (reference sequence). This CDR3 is CASSTDRANQPQHF. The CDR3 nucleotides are TGTGCCAGCAGCACGGACAGGGCCAATCAGCCCCAGCATTTT.

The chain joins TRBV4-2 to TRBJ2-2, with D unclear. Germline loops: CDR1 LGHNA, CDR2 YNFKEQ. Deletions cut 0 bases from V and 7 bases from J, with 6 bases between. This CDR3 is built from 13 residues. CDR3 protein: CASSQDADGELFF. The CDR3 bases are TGTGCCAGCAGCCAAGATGCGGACGGGGAGCTGTTTTTT.

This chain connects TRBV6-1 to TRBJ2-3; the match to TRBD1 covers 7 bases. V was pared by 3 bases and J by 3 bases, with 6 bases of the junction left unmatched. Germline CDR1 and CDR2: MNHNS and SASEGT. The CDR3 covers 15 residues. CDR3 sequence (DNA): TGTGCCAGCAGTGAGACAGGGATCAAGACAGATACGCAGTATTTT. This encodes CASSETGIKTDTQYF.

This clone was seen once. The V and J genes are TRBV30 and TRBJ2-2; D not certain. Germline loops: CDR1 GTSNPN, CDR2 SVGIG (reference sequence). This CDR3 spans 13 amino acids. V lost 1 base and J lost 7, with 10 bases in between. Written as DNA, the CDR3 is TGTGCCTGGAGTGCCCACTATGGCGGGGAGCTGTTTTTT. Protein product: CAWSAHYGGELFF.

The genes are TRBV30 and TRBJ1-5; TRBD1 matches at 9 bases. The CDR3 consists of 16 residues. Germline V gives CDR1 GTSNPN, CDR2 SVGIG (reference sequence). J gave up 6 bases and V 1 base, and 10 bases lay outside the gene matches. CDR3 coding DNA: TGTGCCTGGAGTGCTCGGGGACAGGGACGGGGTCAGCCCCAGCATTTT. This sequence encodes CAWSARGQGRGQPQHF. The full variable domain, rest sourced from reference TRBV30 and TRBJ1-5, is SQTIHQWPATLVQPVGSPLSLECTVEGTSNPNLYWYRQAAGRGLQLLFYSVGIGQISSEVPQNLSASRPQDRQFILSSKKLLLSDSGFYLCAWSARGQGRGQPQHFGDGTRLSIL.

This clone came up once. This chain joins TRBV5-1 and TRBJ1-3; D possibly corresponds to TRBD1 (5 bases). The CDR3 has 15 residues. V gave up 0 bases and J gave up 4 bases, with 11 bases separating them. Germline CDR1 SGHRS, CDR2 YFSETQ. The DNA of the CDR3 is TGCGCCAGCAGCTTGGAAGGGGTTACCGGAAACACCATATATTTT. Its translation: CASSLEGVTGNTIYF.

CDR3 DNA: TGTGCCAGCAGCGATACGGGGACTAGGAGTGGGGAGCAGTACTTC. As protein: CASSDTGTRSGEQYF. The V gene is TRBV7-3, the J gene TRBJ2-7; 8 nucleotides agree with TRBD2. Germline CDR1 reads SGHTA; CDR2 reads FQGTGA. The CDR3 runs 15 residues. With 5 bases clipped from V and 7 bases from J, the junction kept 13 bases outside the gene matches. The full variable domain, completed using reference TRBV7-3 and TRBJ2-7, is GAGVSQTPSNKVTEKGKYVELRCDPISGHTALYWYRQSLGQGPEFLIYFQGTGAADDSGLPNDRFFAVRPEGSVSTLKIQRTERGDSAVYLCASSDTGTRSGEQYFGPGTRLTVT.

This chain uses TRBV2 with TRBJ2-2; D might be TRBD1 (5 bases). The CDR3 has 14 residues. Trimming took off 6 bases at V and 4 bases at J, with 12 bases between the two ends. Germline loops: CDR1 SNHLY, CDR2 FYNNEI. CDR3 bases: TGTGCCAGCAGAAGGGGCTTCGGCACCGGGGAGCTGTTTTTT. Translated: CASRRGFGTGELFF.

The CDR3 spells CASSVGYLGGPYDTEAFF. The CDR3, as DNA: TGTGCCAGCAGCGTAGGCTATTTGGGGGGTCCATATGACACTGAAGCTTTCTTT. This chain connects TRBV9 to TRBJ1-1, with D tentatively TRBD1 (5 bases). Trimming pared 0 bases from V and 3 bases from J, leaving 21 bases between. Germline V CDR1 and CDR2: SGDLS, YYNGEE. The CDR3 length is 18 residues.

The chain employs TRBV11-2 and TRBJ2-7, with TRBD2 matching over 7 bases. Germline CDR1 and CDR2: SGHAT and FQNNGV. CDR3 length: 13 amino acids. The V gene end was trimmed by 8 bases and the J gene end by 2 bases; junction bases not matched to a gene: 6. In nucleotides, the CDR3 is TGTGCCAGCCTCCTAAGCGGGACCTACGAGCAGTACTTC. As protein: CASLLSGTYEQYF.

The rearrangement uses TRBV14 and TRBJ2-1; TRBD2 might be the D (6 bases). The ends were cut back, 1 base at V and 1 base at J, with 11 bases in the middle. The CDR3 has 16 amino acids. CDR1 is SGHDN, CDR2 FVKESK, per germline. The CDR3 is CASSQGLAGSYNEQFF. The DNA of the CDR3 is TGTGCCAGCAGCCAAGGATTGGCGGGGTCCTACAATGAGCAGTTCTTC.

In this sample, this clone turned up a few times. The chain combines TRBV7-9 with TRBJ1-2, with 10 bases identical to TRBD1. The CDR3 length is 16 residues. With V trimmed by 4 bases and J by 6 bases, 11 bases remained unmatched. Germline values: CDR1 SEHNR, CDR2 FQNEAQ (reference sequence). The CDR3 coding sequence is TGTGCCAGCAGCTCAAGCCGGGACAGGGGCCACAATGGCTACACCTTC. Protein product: CASSSSRDRGHNGYTF.

CDR3 sequence (DNA): TGTGCCAGTAGTATTTCATTGAGCGGCGGGACTGAAGCTTTCTTT. This encodes CASSISLSGGTEAFF. The rearrangement links TRBV19 to TRBJ1-1, with D uncertain. Per germline, CDR1 LNHDA and CDR2 SQIVND (reference sequence). V gave up 3 bases and J gave up 5 bases, with 16 bases separating them. This CDR3 is 15 amino acids long.

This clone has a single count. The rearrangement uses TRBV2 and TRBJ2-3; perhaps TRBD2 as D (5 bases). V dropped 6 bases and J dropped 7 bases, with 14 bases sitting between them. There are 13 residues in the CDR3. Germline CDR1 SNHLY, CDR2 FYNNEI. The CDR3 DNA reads TGTGCCAGCAGGTACCTCGGGGTTAATACGCAGTATTTT. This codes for CASRYLGVNTQYF.

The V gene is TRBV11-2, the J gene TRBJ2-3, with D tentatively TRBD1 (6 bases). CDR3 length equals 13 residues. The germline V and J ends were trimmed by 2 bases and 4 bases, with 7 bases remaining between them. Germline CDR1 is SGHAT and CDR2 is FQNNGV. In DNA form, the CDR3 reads TGTGCCAGCAGCTTATCAGGGGCAGATACGCAGTATTTT. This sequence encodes CASSLSGADTQYF.

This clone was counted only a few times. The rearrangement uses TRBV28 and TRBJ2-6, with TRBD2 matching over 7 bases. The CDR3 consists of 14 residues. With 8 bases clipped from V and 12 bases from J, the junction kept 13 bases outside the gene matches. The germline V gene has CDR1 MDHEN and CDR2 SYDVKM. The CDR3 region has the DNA TGTGCCAGCTTAAAGGCCTTGGGGGGGACCGTCCTGACTTTC. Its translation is CASLKALGGTVLTF.

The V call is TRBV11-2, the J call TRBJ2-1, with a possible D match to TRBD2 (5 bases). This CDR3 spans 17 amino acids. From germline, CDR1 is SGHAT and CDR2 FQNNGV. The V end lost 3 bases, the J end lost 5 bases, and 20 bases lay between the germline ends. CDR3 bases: TGTGCCAGCAGCTTTCGTAAAGGCCTAGCAGAGAACAATGAGCAGTTCTTC. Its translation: CASSFRKGLAENNEQFF.

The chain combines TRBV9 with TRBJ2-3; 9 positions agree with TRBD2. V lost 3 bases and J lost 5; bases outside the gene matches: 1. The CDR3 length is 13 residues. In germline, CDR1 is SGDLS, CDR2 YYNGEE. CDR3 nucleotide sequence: TGTGCCAGCAGCGGTAGCGGGGGAGATACGCAGTATTTT. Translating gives CASSGSGGDTQYF.

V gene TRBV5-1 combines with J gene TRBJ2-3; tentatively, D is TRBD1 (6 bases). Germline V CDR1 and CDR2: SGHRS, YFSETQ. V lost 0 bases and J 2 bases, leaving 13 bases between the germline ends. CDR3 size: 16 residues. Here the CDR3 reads CASSLDREKPTDTQYF. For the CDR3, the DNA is TGCGCCAGCAGCTTGGACAGGGAAAAACCCACAGATACGCAGTATTTT. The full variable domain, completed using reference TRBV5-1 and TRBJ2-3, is KAGVTQTPRYLIKTRGQQVTLSCSPISGHRSVSWYQQTPGQGLQFLFEYFSETQRNKGNFPGRFSGRQFSNSRSEMNVSTLELGDSALYLCASSLDREKPTDTQYFGPGTRLTVL.

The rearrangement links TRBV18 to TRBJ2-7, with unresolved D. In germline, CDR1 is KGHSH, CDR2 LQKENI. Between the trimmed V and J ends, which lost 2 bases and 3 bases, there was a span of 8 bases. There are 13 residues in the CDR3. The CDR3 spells CASSPTAVYEQYF. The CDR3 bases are TGTGCCAGCTCACCAACCGCAGTCTACGAGCAGTACTTC.

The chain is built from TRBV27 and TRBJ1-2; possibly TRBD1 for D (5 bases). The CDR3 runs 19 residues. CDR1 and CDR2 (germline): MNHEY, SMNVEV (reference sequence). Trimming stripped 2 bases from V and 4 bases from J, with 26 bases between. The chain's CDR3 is CASSLLGDDRQSPIYGYTF. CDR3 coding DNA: TGTGCCAGCAGTTTACTCGGTGATGACCGACAGTCCCCCATCTATGGCTACACCTTC.

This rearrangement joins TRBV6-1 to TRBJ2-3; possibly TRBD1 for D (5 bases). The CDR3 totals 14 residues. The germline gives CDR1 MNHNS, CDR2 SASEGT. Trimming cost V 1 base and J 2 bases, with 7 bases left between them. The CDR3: CASSEGQLTDTQYF. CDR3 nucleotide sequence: TGTGCCAGCAGTGAAGGACAGCTCACAGATACGCAGTATTTT.